A selection of T cell receptor beta chains follows, all from one sample in a study of shared clonotypes between healthy human individuals. Sequencing used immunoSEQ multiplex PCR; TCRdb keeps in-frame clones, though not all of them. Of some 1.5 million clones listed, approximately 98% were seen once; the top ten hold roughly 0.45%. Specimen: naive CD4+ T cells sorted from blood. The receptors were sampled from a man between 25 and 39 years old in good health. Each CDR3 is given without its conserved first and last residue. Each record gives: V gene, CDR3 length, CDR3 protein.

TRBV5-6 | 14 | ASSHERGSGANVLT
TRBV18 | 13 | ASSGTGLDNQPQH
TRBV11-2 | 10 | ASSRTNYEQY
TRBV19 | 13 | ASSMKGDSYNEQF
TRBV28 | 12 | ASRLHNTNYGYT
TRBV9 | 11 | ASRDKNNYGYT
TRBV5-4 | 17 | ASSLDLFATGGSYNEQF
TRBV5-4 | 13 | ASSLEGTGNTEAF
TRBV7-2 | 12 | ASSPRRESWELF
TRBV18 | 13 | ASSGRDRGLYEQY
TRBV4-2 | 16 | ASSQEPGLAGVTGELF
TRBV5-1 | 15 | ASSPAGRAGAADTQY
TRBV19 | 13 | ASSIGTSGNNEQF
TRBV11-2 | 15 | ASSPGTGVSSNQPQH
TRBV10-3 | 11 | AIRDRDEDTQY
TRBV5-4 | 15 | ASSPQPTGGFYDGYT